This T cell receptor (beta chain) was captured in a study of blood T cell repertoires in COVID-19. Across the whole study: Both acute and convalescent COVID-19 samples were obtained from the United States, Italy and Spain. The cDNA or gDNA used as material had been derived from T cells, B-cell-depleted T cells, or PBMCs.

Trimming removed 0 bases at V and 5 bases at J, with 9 bases between. Germline CDR1 and CDR2: SEHNR and FQNEAQ (reference sequence). The CDR3 is 14 amino acids. Sequencing was performed with immunoSEQ multiplex PCR; in TCRdb, only in-frame clones are kept and a portion is missing. This table has 140,000 to 150,000 clones, about 85% appearing once. The receptor's source is a human donor with COVID-19, enrolled during active disease. The donor label of this sample is uncertain. The sequencing sample was made of peripheral blood. The chain joins TRBV7-9 to TRBJ2-3, with D perhaps matching TRBD1 (6 bases). The CDR3 reads CASSLAEGVDTQYF. The CDR3 DNA follows: TGTGCCAGCAGCTTAGCTGAGGGGGTAGATACGCAGTATTTT. The full variable domain, rest sourced from reference TRBV7-9 and TRBJ2-3, is DTGVSQNPRHKITKRGQNVTFRCDPISEHNRLYWYRQTLGQGPEFLTYFQNEAQLEKSRLLSDRFSAERPKGSFSTLEIQRTEQGDSAMYLCASSLAEGVDTQYFGPGTRLTVL.